Below, 19 T cell receptor beta chains from the same sample are listed, as sequenced in a study of T cell changes during pregnancy in multiple sclerosis. Clones were sequenced by immunoSEQ multiplex PCR, and TCRdb holds only the in-frame ones, with some missing. The table lists tens of thousands of clones, 80% to 90% of them singletons. Sequencing was performed on CD8+ T cells from peripheral blood mononuclear cells, taken in the second trimester of pregnancy. These receptors were obtained from a female donor with multiple sclerosis, enrolled in a pregnancy study.

V usage is TRBV7-9 and J usage is TRBJ1-2; possibly TRBD1 for D (5 bases). With 5 bases removed from V and 3 bases from J, the gap between germline ends came to 10 bases. The length of the CDR3 is 13 residues. Germline loops: CDR1 SEHNR, CDR2 FQNEAQ (reference sequence). Here the CDR3 DNA reads TGTGCCAGCAGCCATGACAGAGACTATGGCTACACCTTC. Its protein is CASSHDRDYGYTF.

This clone was found once. The gene calls are TRBV6-4 and TRBJ2-3; 7 bases match TRBD2. The germline V gene encodes CDR1 MRHNA and CDR2 SNTAGT. V was pared by 0 bases and J by 2 bases, with 5 bases of the junction left unmatched. The length of the CDR3 is 16 residues. In DNA form, the CDR3 reads TGTGCCAGCAGTGACTCGGGCGGGGGAGACACAGATACGCAGTATTTT. Translation: CASSDSGGGDTDTQYF.

The chain carries TRBV4-2 and TRBJ2-2; 12 nucleotides align to TRBD2. Looked up from germline, CDR1 is LGHNA and CDR2 is YNFKEQ. The length of the CDR3 is 16 residues. V lost 4 bases to trimming and J lost 6 bases; unmatched junction nucleotides: 6. CDR3 amino acids: CASSPLAGGPAGELFF. CDR3 DNA sequence: TGTGCCAGCAGCCCGCTAGCGGGGGGGCCCGCCGGGGAGCTGTTTTTT.

The table lists this clone with a few counts. The CDR3 is CASSFYRRGVTEAFF. CDR3 nucleotide sequence: TGTGCCAGCAGCTTTTATCGTCGCGGTGTCACTGAAGCTTTCTTT. This rearrangement joins TRBV7-9 to TRBJ1-1; D ambiguous. The CDR3 is made up of 15 amino acids. Germline values: CDR1 SEHNR, CDR2 FQNEAQ (reference sequence). V shed 3 bases and J shed 4 bases, with 15 bases lying between them.

The V call is TRBV27, the J call TRBJ2-2, with 7 nucleotides matching TRBD1. The CDR3 extends over 12 amino acids. Germline V gene sequence: CDR1 MNHEY, CDR2 SMNVEV (reference sequence). J was trimmed by 7 bases and V by 9 bases; bases with no gene match: 5. This CDR3 reads CASAQGNGELFF. CDR3 nucleotides: TGTGCCAGTGCACAGGGGAACGGGGAGCTGTTTTTT.

V and J are TRBV7-9 and TRBJ1-1; the D is unclear. The CDR3 has 14 amino acids. CDR1 is SEHNR, CDR2 FQNEAQ, per germline (reference sequence). The V end lost 5 bases, the J end lost 3 bases, and 13 bases lay between the germline ends. The CDR3 DNA sequence: TGTGCCAGCAGCCCATCGGAGCTGGACACTGAAGCTTTCTTT. Amino acid sequence: CASSPSELDTEAFF.

CDR3 sequence reads: CASSPMDRENGYTF. The CDR3 nucleotides are TGTGCCAGCAGCCCGATGGACAGGGAAAATGGCTACACCTTC. The rearrangement links TRBV11-2 to TRBJ1-2, with TRBD1 matching 8 bases. CDR3 length: 14 amino acids. V trimming: 5 bases; J trimming: 6 bases; junction bases outside the gene matches: 8. In germline, CDR1 is SGHAT, CDR2 FQNNGV. The full variable domain, in which reference TRBV11-2 and TRBJ1-2 provide the parts outside the CDR3, is EAGVAQSPRYKIIEKRQSVAFWCNPISGHATLYWYQQILGQGPKLLIQFQNNGVVDDSQLPKDRFSAERLKGVDSTLKIQPAKLEDSAVYLCASSPMDRENGYTFGSGTRLTVV.

The chain links TRBV18 to TRBJ2-3; TRBD2 matches at 7 bases. CDR1 and CDR2 from the germline V gene are KGHSH and LQKENI. With 3 bases clipped from V and 6 bases from J, the junction kept 12 bases outside the gene matches. The CDR3 contains 16 residues. The CDR3: CASSPGGEPRLDTQYF. The CDR3 DNA follows: TGTGCCAGCTCACCGGGGGGGGAGCCCCGTTTGGATACGCAGTATTTT.

The V gene is TRBV13, the J gene TRBJ2-2; D is possibly TRBD1 (6 bases). Germline loops: CDR1 PRHDT, CDR2 FYEKMQ (reference sequence). V lost 5 bases and J 0 bases, leaving 10 bases between the germline ends. CDR3 length: 15 amino acids. The chain's CDR3 is CASSPRGPNTGELFF. The CDR3 DNA reads TGTGCCAGCAGCCCCAGGGGTCCGAACACCGGGGAGCTGTTTTTT.

The count of this clone is one. This chain joins TRBV5-6 and TRBJ2-7; D is undetermined. With 2 bases removed from V and 4 bases from J, the gap between germline ends came to 10 bases. CDR1 SGHDT and CDR2 YYEEEE come from the germline V gene. The CDR3 spans 13 residues. The CDR3 here is CASSLGEAYEQYF. CDR3 DNA sequence: TGTGCCAGCAGCTTAGGAGAAGCTTACGAGCAGTACTTC.

The V and J genes are TRBV2 and TRBJ2-1; D call uncertain. Germline values: CDR1 SNHLY, CDR2 FYNNEI. V shed 5 bases and J shed 6 bases, with 17 bases lying between them. The CDR3 consists of 15 residues. The CDR3 reads CASSRGQFVGNEQFF. DNA for the CDR3: TGTGCCAGCAGTAGAGGTCAGTTTGTAGGCAATGAGCAGTTCTTC.

The genes are TRBV11-2 and TRBJ1-4; D not resolved. This CDR3 region has 16 residues. Looked up from germline, CDR1 is SGHAT and CDR2 is FQNNGV. The V gene lost 4 bases and the J gene lost 3 bases, with 15 bases spanning the gap. CDR3 coding DNA: TGTGCCAGCAGCTCGAAACCGAAGGACTCTAATGAAAAACTGTTTTTT. Translation: CASSSKPKDSNEKLFF.

This clone has a single count. The chain uses TRBV6-1 and TRBJ1-5, with TRBD1 as a possible D gene (6 bases). The V gene's germline CDR1 is MNHNS and CDR2 SASEGT. Trimming left V 6 bases short and J 4 bases short, with 16 bases between. This CDR3 spans 15 amino acids. For the CDR3, the DNA is TGTGCCAGCAGAGGGGACAAGGGAATTAATCAGCCCCAGCATTTT. Its translation: CASRGDKGINQPQHF.

This chain joins TRBV4-1 and TRBJ2-1; TRBD1 matches at 9 bases. The CDR3 is 16 residues long. With 5 bases clipped from V and 2 bases from J, the junction kept 7 bases outside the gene matches. The V gene's germline CDR1 is MGHRA and CDR2 YSYEKL. The chain's CDR3 is CASSARGTGPYNEQFF. DNA for the CDR3: TGCGCCAGCAGCGCACGCGGGACAGGGCCCTACAATGAGCAGTTCTTC.

This rearrangement joins TRBV7-9 to TRBJ1-2; 9 bases match TRBD1. V lost 1 base and J lost 5; bases outside the gene matches: 8. The CDR3 is 16 amino acids. Germline V CDR1 and CDR2: SEHNR, FQNEAQ (reference sequence). This chain's CDR3 is CASSLGGTGKQYGYTF. In nucleotides, the CDR3 is TGTGCCAGCAGCTTAGGAGGGACAGGGAAGCAATATGGCTACACCTTC.

The rearrangement uses TRBV9 and TRBJ2-7; the D gene is possibly TRBD1 (6 bases). Germline V gene sequence: CDR1 SGDLS, CDR2 YYNGEE. The CDR3 consists of 14 residues. Trimming removed 0 bases at V and 7 bases at J, with 14 bases between. CDR3 amino acids: CASSVDGGSGEQYF. In nucleotides, the CDR3 is TGTGCCAGCAGCGTAGATGGGGGCTCGGGGGAGCAGTACTTC.

This chain joins TRBV5-1 and TRBJ1-4; possible D gene TRBD1, 6 bases. Per the germline V gene, CDR1 is SGHRS and CDR2 is YFSETQ. The length of the CDR3 is 13 residues. V lost 8 bases to trimming and J lost 3 bases, with 11 bases between them. CDR3 protein: CASSDSPNEKLFF. CDR3 in DNA: TGCGCCAGTTCGGACAGTCCTAATGAAAAACTGTTTTTT.

The chain has TRBV27 and TRBJ1-2; D unclear. The CDR3 contains 12 residues. The V and J ends lost 0 bases and 4 bases respectively, with 3 bases between them. The germline V gene encodes CDR1 MNHEY and CDR2 SMNVEV (reference sequence). Written as DNA, the CDR3 is TGTGCCAGCAGTTTATCCGGCTATGGCTACACCTTC. It encodes CASSLSGYGYTF.

This chain joins TRBV4-1 and TRBJ1-5; no clear D. Deletions cut 0 bases from V and 10 bases from J, with 16 bases between. The CDR3 covers 15 residues. The germline gives CDR1 MGHRA, CDR2 YSYEKL. As DNA, the CDR3 is TGCGCCAGCAGCCAAGAACGAGGCAGCCGAGGACCCCAGCATTTT. This encodes CASSQERGSRGPQHF.